This T cell receptor (beta chain) stems from a study of tumor-infiltrating lymphocytes in primary liver carcinoma. For the study at large: Men and women, 30 to 69 years of age, made up the patients.

Whole-study findings and limits: Presence in all five tumor regions was observed for only about 8-25% of top clones.

Notes on this clonotype: The antigen remains unidentified. Germline and junction disagree at one end, which may indicate a read error.

The CDR3 spans 16 residues. Unsorted bulk tissue (about 20-30 mg) underwent RNA and DNA co-extraction. Five distinct regions per tumor were sampled. Reverse transcription of 500 to 650 ng total RNA with a constant-region primer produced TCR beta cDNA. Three nested multiplex PCR rounds, a slightly modified ARM-PCR, produced the libraries for TCR beta. The two initial PCR rounds, nine to eleven cycles each, used TRBV1-TRBV30 forward and C-beta reverse primers. TCRdb processed the multiplex PCR reads anew with MiXCR; each CDR3 protein has one entry. The sample includes about 130,000 distinct CDR3 sequences, roughly three fifths of them seen just once.

Sequences were obtained from liver tumor tissue from sampling region 3. The subset denotes: tumor region T3, left-lateral pole. The receptor was derived from a woman aged 55 to 70 with primary liver carcinoma and hepatitis B virus infection. This chain joins TRBV12-3 or TRBV12-4 and TRBJ2-1, with 8 bases that match TRBD2. For the CDR3, the DNA is TGTGCCACCTCCTCCCCGGGAGGGCGCCCTTTGAATGGGCAGTTCTTC. Translation gives CATSSPGGRPLNGQFF.